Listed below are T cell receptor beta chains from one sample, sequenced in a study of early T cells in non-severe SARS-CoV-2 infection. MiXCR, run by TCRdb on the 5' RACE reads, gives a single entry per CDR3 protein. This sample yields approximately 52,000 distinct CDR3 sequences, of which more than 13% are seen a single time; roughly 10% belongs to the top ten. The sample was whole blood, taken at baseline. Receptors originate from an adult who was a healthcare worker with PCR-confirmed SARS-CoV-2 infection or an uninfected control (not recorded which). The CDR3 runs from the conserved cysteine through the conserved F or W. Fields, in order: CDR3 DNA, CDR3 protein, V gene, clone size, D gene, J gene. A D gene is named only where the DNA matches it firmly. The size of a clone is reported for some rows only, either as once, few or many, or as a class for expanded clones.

CDR3nt: TGTGCCAGCAGACTTAACAGGGGTGGCTACACCTTC
CDR3aa: CASRLNRGGYTF
v_gene: TRBV12-3/TRBV12-4
abundance: NA
d_gene: TRBD1
j_gene: TRBJ1-2

CDR3nt: TGCGCCAGCAGCTTGGAAGGACAGCGCTATGGCTACACCTTC
CDR3aa: CASSLEGQRYGYTF
v_gene: TRBV5-1
abundance: NA
d_gene: NA
j_gene: TRBJ1-2

CDR3nt: TGTGCCAGCAGTCGGGAGACACGCTCCTATAATTCACCCCTCCATTTT
CDR3aa: CASSRETRSYNSPLHF
v_gene: TRBV27
abundance: NA
d_gene: NA
j_gene: TRBJ1-6

CDR3nt: TGTGCCAGCTCACCCTCCGACACGAGGGGCTACACCTTC
CDR3aa: CASSPSDTRGYTF
v_gene: TRBV18
abundance: few
d_gene: NA
j_gene: TRBJ1-2

CDR3nt: TGTGCCAGCATTATAGGGCAGGGGGTTTCCTATGAGCAGTTCTTC
CDR3aa: CASIIGQGVSYEQFF
v_gene: TRBV6-1
abundance: few
d_gene: TRBD1
j_gene: TRBJ2-1

CDR3nt: TGTGCCAGCAGTTTTTCGGGGGCCAAAAACATTCAGTACTTC
CDR3aa: CASSFSGAKNIQYF
v_gene: TRBV12-3/TRBV12-4
abundance: few
d_gene: NA
j_gene: TRBJ2-4

CDR3nt: TGTGCCAGCTCACCACTAAGAGGTGATGGACCCGAGCAGTACTTC
CDR3aa: CASSPLRGDGPEQYF
v_gene: TRBV18
abundance: NA
d_gene: NA
j_gene: TRBJ2-7

CDR3nt: TGTGCCAGCAGCTTACTCAGGGTTTTAGGAGAGACCCAGTACTTC
CDR3aa: CASSLLRVLGETQYF
v_gene: TRBV11-2
abundance: NA
d_gene: NA
j_gene: TRBJ2-5

CDR3nt: TGTGCCAGCAGCGAATGGTCTAGCGCCGAAGAGACCCAGTACTTC
CDR3aa: CASSEWSSAEETQYF
v_gene: TRBV11-2
abundance: few
d_gene: NA
j_gene: TRBJ2-5

CDR3nt: TGTGCCAGCTCACCTCAAGGGACTAGTATCAATGAGCAGTTCTTC
CDR3aa: CASSPQGTSINEQFF
v_gene: TRBV18
abundance: NA
d_gene: TRBD2
j_gene: TRBJ2-1

CDR3nt: TGTGCCAGCAGTTTGGGACAGGCGAGCACAGATACGCAGTATTTT
CDR3aa: CASSLGQASTDTQYF
v_gene: TRBV12-3/TRBV12-4
abundance: NA
d_gene: TRBD1
j_gene: TRBJ2-3

CDR3nt: TGTGCCAGCAGCTTCTACGTAAATCAGCCCCAGCATTTT
CDR3aa: CASSFYVNQPQHF
v_gene: TRBV6-2/TRBV6-3
abundance: many
d_gene: NA
j_gene: TRBJ1-5

CDR3nt: TGTGCCAGCAGTTTTTCCGGGATGCACAATGAGCAGTTCTTC
CDR3aa: CASSFSGMHNEQFF
v_gene: TRBV27
abundance: NA
d_gene: NA
j_gene: TRBJ2-1

CDR3nt: TGTGCCAGCAGTTCTCTCGGACAGGGCAATAACTATGGCTACACCTTC
CDR3aa: CASSSLGQGNNYGYTF
v_gene: TRBV12-3/TRBV12-4
abundance: NA
d_gene: TRBD1
j_gene: TRBJ1-2

CDR3nt: TGCGCCAGCAGCCCTGGGAACGGTGGCGAGACCCAGTACTTC
CDR3aa: CASSPGNGGETQYF
v_gene: TRBV5-1
abundance: NA
d_gene: NA
j_gene: TRBJ2-5

CDR3nt: TGTGCCAGTAGTATAGATGGCAACCCATACACTGAAGCTTTCTTT
CDR3aa: CASSIDGNPYTEAFF
v_gene: TRBV19
abundance: few
d_gene: NA
j_gene: TRBJ1-1

CDR3nt: TGTGCCAGCAGCTCCGTCCCATTACACGAGCAGTACTTC
CDR3aa: CASSSVPLHEQYF
v_gene: TRBV13
abundance: NA
d_gene: NA
j_gene: TRBJ2-7

CDR3nt: TGCAGCGTGGTCGGGACTAGCGGGGCCACAGATACGCAGTATTTT
CDR3aa: CSVVGTSGATDTQYF
v_gene: TRBV29-1
abundance: NA
d_gene: TRBD2
j_gene: TRBJ2-3

CDR3nt: TGTGCCAGCAGCCTCCTTTACTCCGTTAATGAGCAGTTCTTC
CDR3aa: CASSLLYSVNEQFF
v_gene: TRBV11-2
abundance: NA
d_gene: NA
j_gene: TRBJ2-1

CDR3nt: TGTGCCAGCAGCCAAGATTACACAGGGGCCTATGGCTACACCTTC
CDR3aa: CASSQDYTGAYGYTF
v_gene: TRBV3-1
abundance: few
d_gene: TRBD1
j_gene: TRBJ1-2

CDR3nt: TGTGCCAGCAGTCCGGGACAGTTTATCTACGAGCAGTACTTC
CDR3aa: CASSPGQFIYEQYF
v_gene: TRBV27
abundance: NA
d_gene: TRBD1
j_gene: TRBJ2-7

CDR3nt: TGCGCCAGCAGGGGTCCCAGCAATCAGCCCCAGCATTTT
CDR3aa: CASRGPSNQPQHF
v_gene: TRBV5-1
abundance: NA
d_gene: NA
j_gene: TRBJ1-5

CDR3nt: TGTGCCAGCAGCTTGGGGGCTGCGGATGAAAAACTGTTTTTT
CDR3aa: CASSLGAADEKLFF
v_gene: TRBV5-5
abundance: NA
d_gene: NA
j_gene: TRBJ1-4

CDR3nt: TGTGCCAGCTCACTTGGGACATGGAACACTGAAGCTTTCTTT
CDR3aa: CASSLGTWNTEAFF
v_gene: TRBV18
abundance: many
d_gene: NA
j_gene: TRBJ1-1

CDR3nt: TGTGCCAGCAGAACTAGCGGGGGACATCCCTACGAGCAGTACTTC
CDR3aa: CASRTSGGHPYEQYF
v_gene: TRBV2
abundance: NA
d_gene: TRBD2
j_gene: TRBJ2-7

CDR3nt: TGTGCCAGCAGCCTTGGGACCTACGAGCAGTACTTC
CDR3aa: CASSLGTYEQYF
v_gene: TRBV7-9
abundance: few
d_gene: NA
j_gene: TRBJ2-7

CDR3nt: TGCGCCAGCAGCCAAGTTCCGAGCGGGGCTCCCTACGAGCAGTACTTC
CDR3aa: CASSQVPSGAPYEQYF
v_gene: TRBV4-1
abundance: NA
d_gene: TRBD2
j_gene: TRBJ2-7

CDR3nt: TGTGCCAGCAGTTTACGTAGCAATGAGCAGTTCTTC
CDR3aa: CASSLRSNEQFF
v_gene: TRBV12-3/TRBV12-4
abundance: few
d_gene: NA
j_gene: TRBJ2-1

CDR3nt: TGTGCCAGCAGCCAAGATCGCGGGGGCTCGCAGTACTTC
CDR3aa: CASSQDRGGSQYF
v_gene: TRBV3-1
abundance: few
d_gene: NA
j_gene: TRBJ2-7

CDR3nt: TGTGCCAGCAGCTGGACAGGAAGGACTGAAGCTTTCTTT
CDR3aa: CASSWTGRTEAFF
v_gene: TRBV7-9
abundance: NA
d_gene: TRBD1
j_gene: TRBJ1-1

CDR3nt: TGCGCCAGCAGTGAGTCGACTAGCGGGAGGGCCAGGTCCTACGAGCAGTACTTC
CDR3aa: CASSESTSGRARSYEQYF
v_gene: TRBV10-1
abundance: NA
d_gene: TRBD2
j_gene: TRBJ2-7

CDR3nt: TGTGCCAGCAGCTTGCGGGGAATTCCTGTTGGCTACACCTTC
CDR3aa: CASSLRGIPVGYTF
v_gene: TRBV13
abundance: NA
d_gene: NA
j_gene: TRBJ1-2

CDR3nt: TGCAGTGCTAGAGATGGGAGGGAGGAGCAGCCCCAGCATTTT
CDR3aa: CSARDGREEQPQHF
v_gene: TRBV20-1
abundance: many
d_gene: NA
j_gene: TRBJ1-5

CDR3nt: TGTGCCAGCAGCCTATCCGAGCAGGGGGCCAACGAGCAGTACTTC
CDR3aa: CASSLSEQGANEQYF
v_gene: TRBV7-9
abundance: NA
d_gene: TRBD1
j_gene: TRBJ2-7

CDR3nt: TGCGCCAGCAGCTTGGCCCCCAGCGGGGTCCCGGGTGAGCAGTTCTTC
CDR3aa: CASSLAPSGVPGEQFF
v_gene: TRBV5-1
abundance: NA
d_gene: TRBD2
j_gene: TRBJ2-1

CDR3nt: TGTGCCAGCAGTGAACAGTCTTCCGGTAATTCACCCCTCCACTTT
CDR3aa: CASSEQSSGNSPLHF
v_gene: TRBV6-1
abundance: NA
d_gene: NA
j_gene: TRBJ1-6

CDR3nt: TGCGCCAGCAGCATGGGGACAGGGTGGAACACTGAAGCTTTCTTT
CDR3aa: CASSMGTGWNTEAFF
v_gene: TRBV5-1
abundance: few
d_gene: TRBD1
j_gene: TRBJ1-1

CDR3nt: TGTGCTAGCAGCTTAGAGGGGATTGGAAGCAATGAGCAGTTCTTC
CDR3aa: CASSLEGIGSNEQFF
v_gene: TRBV7-7
abundance: NA
d_gene: NA
j_gene: TRBJ2-1

CDR3nt: TGTGCCAGCAGTCCCGGGACAGGGGGCAAGCAGTACTTC
CDR3aa: CASSPGTGGKQYF
v_gene: TRBV7-3
abundance: many
d_gene: TRBD1
j_gene: TRBJ2-7

CDR3nt: TGTGCCAGCAGTGCCGTACAGTCAAATCAGCCCCAGCATTTT
CDR3aa: CASSAVQSNQPQHF
v_gene: TRBV25-1
abundance: NA
d_gene: NA
j_gene: TRBJ1-5

CDR3nt: TGTGCCAGCAGCGCCGCTAACTATGGCTACACCTTC
CDR3aa: CASSAANYGYTF
v_gene: TRBV2
abundance: NA
d_gene: NA
j_gene: TRBJ1-2